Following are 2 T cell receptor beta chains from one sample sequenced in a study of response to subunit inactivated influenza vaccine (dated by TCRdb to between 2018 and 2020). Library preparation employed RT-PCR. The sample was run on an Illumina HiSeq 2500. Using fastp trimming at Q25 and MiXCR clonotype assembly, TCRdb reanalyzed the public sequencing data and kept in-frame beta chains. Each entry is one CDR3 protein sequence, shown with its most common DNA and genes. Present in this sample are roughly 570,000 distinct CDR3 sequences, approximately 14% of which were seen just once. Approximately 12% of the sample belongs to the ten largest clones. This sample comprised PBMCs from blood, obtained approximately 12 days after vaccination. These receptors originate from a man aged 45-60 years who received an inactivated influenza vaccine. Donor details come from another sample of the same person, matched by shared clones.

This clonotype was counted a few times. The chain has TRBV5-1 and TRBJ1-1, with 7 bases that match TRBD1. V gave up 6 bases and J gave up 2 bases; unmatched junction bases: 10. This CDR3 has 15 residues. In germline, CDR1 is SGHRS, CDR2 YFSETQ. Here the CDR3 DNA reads TGCGCCAGCAATAAAGACGGGGACAGAAACACTGAAGCTTTCTTT. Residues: CASNKDGDRNTEAFF.

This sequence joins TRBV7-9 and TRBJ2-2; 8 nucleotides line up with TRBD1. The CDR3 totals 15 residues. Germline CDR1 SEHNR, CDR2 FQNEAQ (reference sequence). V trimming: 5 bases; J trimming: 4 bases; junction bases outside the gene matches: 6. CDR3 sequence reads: CASSRTGSGTGELFF. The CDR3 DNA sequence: TGTGCCAGCAGCCGGACAGGGTCGGGCACCGGGGAGCTGTTTTTT.